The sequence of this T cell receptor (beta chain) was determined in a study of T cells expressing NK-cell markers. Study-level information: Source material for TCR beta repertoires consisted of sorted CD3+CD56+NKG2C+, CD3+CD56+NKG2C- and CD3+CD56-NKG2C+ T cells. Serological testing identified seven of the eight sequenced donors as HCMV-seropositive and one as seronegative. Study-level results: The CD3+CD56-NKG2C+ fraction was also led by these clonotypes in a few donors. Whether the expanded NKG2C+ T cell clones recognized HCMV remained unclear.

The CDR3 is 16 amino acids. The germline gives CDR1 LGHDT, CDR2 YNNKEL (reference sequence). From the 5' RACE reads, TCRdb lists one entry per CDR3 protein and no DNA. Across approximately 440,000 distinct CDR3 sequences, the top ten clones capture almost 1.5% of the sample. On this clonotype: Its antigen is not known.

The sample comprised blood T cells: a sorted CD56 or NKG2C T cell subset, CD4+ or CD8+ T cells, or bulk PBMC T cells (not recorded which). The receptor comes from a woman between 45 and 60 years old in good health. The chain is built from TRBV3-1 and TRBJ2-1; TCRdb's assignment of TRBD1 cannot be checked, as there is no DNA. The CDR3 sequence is CASSRHTGGLYNEQFF.